These 3 T cell receptor beta chains were all obtained from the same sample, sequenced in a study of blood T cells in healthy people across ages. A J-beta primer mix and a sample-barcoded 5' primer were used in a second PCR of roughly 7 to 12 cycles. MiXCR, applied by TCRdb to the 5' RACE reads, yields one record per CDR3 protein. The profile covers 750,000 or so distinct CDR3 sequences, with 20% to 25% appearing a single time and 9.4% taken by the ten largest. In addition, the sample was reused for a study of T cells of mothers and their children.

The specimen sequenced was blood. Receptor source: a boy between 10 and 17 years old in good health.

The chain recombines TRBV27 with TRBJ2-2; D may be TRBD1 (5 bases). The V gene's germline CDR1 is MNHEY and CDR2 SMNVEV (reference sequence). The V end lost 3 bases, the J end lost 4 bases, and 12 bases lay between the germline ends. This CDR3 is 15 amino acids long. As DNA, the CDR3 is TGTGCCAGCAGTTTCATCAGACAGTTCACCGGGGAGCTGTTTTTT. Residues: CASSFIRQFTGELFF.

V usage is TRBV12-3 or TRBV12-4 and J usage is TRBJ2-3; D may be TRBD1 or TRBD2 (7 bases each). The CDR3 sequence is 16 residues long. Deletions cut 5 bases from V and 3 bases from J, with 18 bases between. This CDR3 is CASSLTGGQRTDTQYF. The CDR3 nucleotides are TGTGCCAGCAGTCTGACGGGGGGACAGAGAACAGATACGCAGTATTTT.

This clonotype has more than one count but fewer than ten. The chain carries TRBV28 and TRBJ2-7, with D perhaps TRBD2 (5 bases). This CDR3 has 15 residues. CDR1 and CDR2 from the germline V gene are MDHEN and SYDVKM. Between the trimmed V and J ends, which lost 2 bases and 3 bases, there was a span of 14 bases. CDR3 nucleotide sequence: TGTGCCAGCAGTTTAGACACAAGAGGGAACTACGAGCAGTACTTC. This gives the protein CASSLDTRGNYEQYF.